Presented here are 22 T cell receptor beta chains from one specimen sequenced in a study of T cell changes during pregnancy in multiple sclerosis. Assay: immunoSEQ multiplex PCR; the TCRdb copy retains only in-frame clones and omits some. The profile shows 15,000 or so clones, approximately 86% of them singletons. Sample: CD8+ T cells from peripheral blood mononuclear cells, taken in the first trimester of pregnancy. These receptors were collected from a female donor with multiple sclerosis, enrolled in a pregnancy study.

The chain uses TRBV6-1 and TRBJ2-2, with 9 bases matching TRBD2. J lost 3 bases, V lost 10 bases, and 6 bases had no gene match. The CDR3 is made up of 14 amino acids. CDR1 MNHNS and CDR2 SASEGT come from the germline V gene. In DNA form, the CDR3 reads TGTGCCACTTCAGCGGGAGGAGACACCGGGGAGCTGTTTTTT. Translation gives CATSAGGDTGELFF.

This rearrangement joins TRBV9 to TRBJ2-7; 7 positions match TRBD2. CDR3 size: 13 residues. The germline CDR1 and CDR2 sequences are SGDLS and YYNGEE. V shed 4 bases and J 1 base; nucleotides not matched to a gene: 2. CDR3 sequence: CASSRGGSYEQYF. The CDR3 region has the DNA TGTGCCAGCAGCCGGGGAGGGTCCTACGAGCAGTACTTC.

Only one count was recorded for this clone. V gene TRBV5-1 combines with J gene TRBJ1-3; the D is unclear. CDR1 is SGHRS and CDR2 is YFSETQ in the germline V gene. Trimming took 3 bases from V and 8 from J, leaving 15 bases between them. The CDR3 extends over 14 amino acids. The CDR3 DNA is TGCGCCAGCAGCTCCGGTCCAACTGAACACACCATATATTTT. Translated: CASSSGPTEHTIYF. Using reference TRBV5-1 and TRBJ1-3 for the parts outside the CDR3, the full variable domain is KAGVTQTPRYLIKTRGQQVTLSCSPISGHRSVSWYQQTPGQGLQFLFEYFSETQRNKGNFPGRFSGRQFSNSRSEMNVSTLELGDSALYLCASSSGPTEHTIYFGEGSWLTVV.

About this clone: The junction departs from the called germline gene at one end, perhaps through a read error. The chain recombines TRBV5-6 with TRBJ2-1; 8 nucleotides align to TRBD2. CDR3 size: 16 residues. Germline V gene sequence: CDR1 SGHDT, CDR2 YYEEEE. The CDR3 nucleotides read TGTGGCAGCAGCTGGAAAAGCGGGAGCTCCTACAATGAGCAGTTCTTC. Residues: CGSSWKSGSSYNEQFF.

The chain joins TRBV15 to TRBJ1-1; 7 bases agree with TRBD1. Germline values: CDR1 LNHNV, CDR2 YYDKDF (reference sequence). This CDR3 is 15 amino acids long. The V segment lost 1 base and the J segment 8 bases; nucleotides outside the gene matches: 10. CDR3 sequence (DNA): TGTGCCACCAGCAGAGGTCGGTCGACAGGGAGAGAAGCTTTCTTT. Translation gives CATSRGRSTGREAFF.

V and J are TRBV30 and TRBJ2-7, with 11 bases fitting TRBD2. V was pared by 2 bases and J by 3 bases, with 3 bases of the junction left unmatched. Germline assignment: CDR1 GTSNPN and CDR2 SVGIG (reference sequence). This CDR3 has 14 amino acids. Written as DNA, the CDR3 is TGTGCCTGGAGTTACGGACTAGCGGGCTACGAGCAGTACTTC. As protein: CAWSYGLAGYEQYF. The variable domain in full, completed from reference TRBV30 and TRBJ2-7, reads SQTIHQWPATLVQPVGSPLSLECTVEGTSNPNLYWYRQAAGRGLQLLFYSVGIGQISSEVPQNLSASRPQDRQFILSSKKLLLSDSGFYLCAWSYGLAGYEQYFGPGTRLTVT.

This clone was seen only a few times. The V and J genes are TRBV4-1 and TRBJ1-1; D remains ambiguous. V dropped 0 bases and J dropped 4 bases, with 9 bases sitting between them. Germline CDR1 and CDR2: MGHRA and YSYEKL. The CDR3 extends over 14 amino acids. The CDR3 sequence is CASSQELEGTEAFF. The CDR3 nucleotides read TGCGCCAGCAGCCAAGAGCTGGAGGGCACTGAAGCTTTCTTT.

V and J are TRBV6-5 and TRBJ1-5; TRBD1 might be the D (5 bases). The CDR3 runs 13 residues. Trimming took 6 bases from V and 3 from J, leaving 9 bases between them. CDR1 is MNHEY, CDR2 SVGAGI, per germline. The CDR3 nucleotides read TGTGCCAGCAGGGGGGGGATCAATCAGCCCCAGCATTTT. Amino acids: CASRGGINQPQHF.

The chain links TRBV10-3 to TRBJ1-2; TRBD1 aligns across 10 bases. This CDR3 spans 16 amino acids. Germline V lookup: CDR1 ENHRY, CDR2 SYGVKD. V trimming: 2 bases; J trimming: 7 bases; junction bases outside the gene matches: 10. CDR3 bases: TGTGCCATCAGTGAGCGGGGGGGGACAGGGGCTACTGGCTACACCTTC. It is translated as CAISERGGTGATGYTF.

V usage is TRBV10-2 and J usage is TRBJ2-3; 9 bases fit TRBD2. The J segment lost 9 bases and the V segment lost 3 bases, leaving 7 bases of the junction unmatched. Germline loops: CDR1 WSHSY, CDR2 SAAADI. The CDR3 is 14 residues long. In nucleotides, the CDR3 is TGCGCCAGCAGTGAAGCGGGAGGCACAATCACGCAGTATTTT. Residues: CASSEAGGTITQYF.

This clone has just a few counts. This chain joins TRBV7-9 and TRBJ1-1; D remains unclear. The CDR3 extends over 12 amino acids. Between the trimmed V and J ends, which lost 5 bases and 3 bases, there was a span of 7 bases. CDR1 SEHNR and CDR2 FQNEAQ come from the germline V gene (reference sequence). This CDR3 is CASSPPDTEAFF. Here the CDR3 DNA reads TGTGCCAGCAGCCCCCCAGACACTGAAGCTTTCTTT.

The chain combines TRBV5-1 with TRBJ1-2, with 8 bases that match TRBD1. From germline, CDR1 is SGHRS and CDR2 YFSETQ. This CDR3 comprises 17 residues. The ends lost 1 base at V and 4 bases at J; junction bases unmatched: 12. The CDR3 spells CASSLRQGPPPLYGYTF. The CDR3 DNA reads TGCGCCAGCAGCTTGCGACAGGGGCCCCCTCCCCTCTATGGCTACACCTTC.

This clone was detected once. V usage is TRBV18 and J usage is TRBJ2-7; D may be TRBD1 (5 bases). The germline gives CDR1 KGHSH, CDR2 LQKENI. This CDR3 is 16 amino acids long. Trimming took off 2 bases at V and 2 bases at J, with 16 bases between the two ends. The chain's CDR3 is CASSPAVQGHTYEQYF. CDR3 coding DNA: TGTGCCAGCTCACCAGCCGTGCAGGGCCATACCTACGAGCAGTACTTC.

The chain has TRBV6-6 and TRBJ2-1, with D possibly being TRBD1 (5 bases). Germline CDR1 reads MNHNY; CDR2 reads SVGAGI (reference sequence). The length of the CDR3 is 13 residues. The V end lost 5 bases, the J end lost 2 bases, and 7 bases lay between the germline ends. The CDR3, as DNA: TGTGCCAGCAGTATGGGGCCCTACAATGAGCAGTTCTTC. It specifies CASSMGPYNEQFF.

The chain recombines TRBV7-2 with TRBJ1-2; 7 bases agree with TRBD1. J gave up 8 bases and V 4 bases, and 4 bases lay outside the gene matches. Germline CDR1 reads SGHTA; CDR2 reads FQGNSA. This CDR3 is built from 12 residues. The CDR3 is CASSYPGQGYTF. The CDR3 bases are TGTGCCAGCAGCTATCCGGGACAGGGCTACACCTTC.

Turning to this clone: Other DNA sequences within the sample encode an identical CDR3. This chain links TRBV7-8 with TRBJ2-7; 7 bases are a match to TRBD2. This CDR3 is 18 amino acids long. Losses at the gene ends were 0 bases for V and 2 bases for J; bases not matched to a gene: 13. Germline CDR1 and CDR2: SGHVS and FQNEAQ. CDR3: CASSLAPWEGRSTYEQYF. DNA for the CDR3: TGTGCCAGCAGCTTAGCACCTTGGGAGGGACGTAGCACCTACGAGCAGTACTTC.

The CDR3 bases are TGTGCCAGCAGTTTTAGGACAGCGAATCAGCCCCAGCATTTT. Protein product: CASSFRTANQPQHF. The chain has TRBV5-4 and TRBJ1-5, with D possibly being TRBD1 (6 bases). This CDR3 contains 14 residues. V shed 5 bases and J shed 4 bases, with 13 bases lying between them. Germline loops: CDR1 SGHNT, CDR2 YYREEE (reference sequence).

With regard to this clone: This clone may be a read error of a much larger clone one base away. The CDR3 reads CASRGGSYNSPLHF. In nucleotides, the CDR3 is TGTGCCAGTAGGGGGGGGTCCTATAATTCACCCCTCCACTTT. The chain links TRBV27 to TRBJ1-6; D may be TRBD1 (6 bases). In germline, CDR1 is MNHEY, CDR2 SMNVEV (reference sequence). CDR3 length equals 14 residues. V gave up 9 bases and J gave up 1 base, with 10 bases separating them.

The CDR3 region is CASSVGLAATYEQYF. In DNA, the CDR3 is TGTGCCAGCAGCGTAGGGCTAGCGGCAACCTACGAGCAGTACTTC. This chain links TRBV9 with TRBJ2-7, with TRBD2 matching 7 bases. The CDR3 is made up of 15 amino acids. The V and J ends lost 0 bases and 2 bases, in that order; junction bases with no gene match: 5. CDR1 SGDLS and CDR2 YYNGEE come from the germline V gene.

This clone came up a few times. The gene calls are TRBV25-1 and TRBJ2-7; TRBD1 matches 11 bases. Looked up from germline, CDR1 is MGHDK and CDR2 is SYGVNS. With 4 bases clipped from V and 1 base from J, the junction kept 3 bases outside the gene matches. CDR3 length: 15 amino acids. Here the CDR3 DNA reads TGTGCCAGCAGTGCCCGGGACAGGGGGTCCTACGAGCAGTACTTC. It codes for CASSARDRGSYEQYF.

The chain carries TRBV4-1 and TRBJ1-2; D is uncertain. Germline V CDR1 and CDR2: MGHRA, YSYEKL. The CDR3 runs to 12 residues. The V and J ends lost 1 base and 7 bases respectively, with 7 bases between them. The CDR3 protein is CASSQGAGGYTF. CDR3 bases: TGCGCCAGCAGCCAAGGGGCTGGTGGCTACACCTTC.

In its sample, this clone ranks as medium-sized. The genes are TRBV6-5 and TRBJ2-1; 7 bases fit TRBD2. V trimming: 4 bases; J trimming: 5 bases; junction bases outside the gene matches: 5. Germline CDR1 MNHEY, CDR2 SVGAGI. CDR3 length: 14 amino acids. Written as DNA, the CDR3 is TGTGCCAGCAGTTCTTCTAGCGGAGACAATGAGCAGTTCTTC. As protein: CASSSSSGDNEQFF.